This entry describes one TCR beta chain. Its antigen is unidentified. TCRbeta libraries were built with three rounds of nested PCR, modified from ARM-PCR. MiXCR was run by TCRdb on the multiplex PCR reads, yielding one entry per CDR3 protein. Among more than 95,000 distinct CDR3 sequences listed, approximately 66% were seen once. The data were taken from a study of tumor and adjacent non-tumor tissue in lung cancer. Study-wide background: Histology: 12 adenocarcinoma, a couple of squamous cell carcinoma, 1 small cell lung cancer. The patients, roughly eleven men and four to six women, were roughly 30 to 76 with stage I to III disease.

No cell sorting was done before RNA was extracted from the tissue. General observations from the study: Top 100 clones took a larger repertoire share in normal lung. TCR diversity was significantly greater in tumor than normal lung tissue.

V lost 5 bases to trimming and J lost 15 bases, with 17 bases between them. This CDR3 has 13 residues. CDR1 is MNHEY and CDR2 is SVGAGI in the germline V gene. Input material: lung tumor tissue. The clonotype was recovered from a man aged 30 to 39 with non-small cell lung cancer. The chain couples TRBV6-5 to TRBJ1-6, with D perhaps TRBD1 (5 bases). CDR3 region: CASSGPQVTLLHF. The CDR3 DNA sequence: TGTGCCAGCAGTGGACCACAGGTAACACTCCTCCACTTT.